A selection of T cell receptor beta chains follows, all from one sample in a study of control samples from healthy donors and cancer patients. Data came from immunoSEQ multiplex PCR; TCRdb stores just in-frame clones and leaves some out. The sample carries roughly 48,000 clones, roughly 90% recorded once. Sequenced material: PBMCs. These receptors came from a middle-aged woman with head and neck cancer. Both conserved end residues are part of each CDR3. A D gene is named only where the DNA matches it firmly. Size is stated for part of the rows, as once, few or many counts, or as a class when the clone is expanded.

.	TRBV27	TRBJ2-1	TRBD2	TGTGCCAGCAGACCTGGGACTAGCTCTCCTTTGGCGAATGAGCAGTTCTTC	CASRPGTSSPLANEQFF
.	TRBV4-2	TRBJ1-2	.	TGTGCCAGCAGCGATTTTTCTGGCAGTGGTAACTATGGCTACACCTTC	CASSDFSGSGNYGYTF
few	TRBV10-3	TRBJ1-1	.	TGTGCCATCAGTGAGTCGACCCAGGGGAGGACTGAAGCTTTCTTT	CAISESTQGRTEAFF
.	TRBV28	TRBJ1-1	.	TGTGCCACCCTATTATACACTGAAGCTTTCTTT	CATLLYTEAFF
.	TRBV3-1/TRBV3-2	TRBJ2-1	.	TGTGCCAGCAGCCAAGAATTCGAATGGAATGAGCAGTTCTTC	CASSQEFEWNEQFF
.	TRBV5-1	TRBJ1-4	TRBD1	TGCGCCAGCAGTTATACGACAGGGGAAGCTAATGAAAAACTGTTTTTT	CASSYTTGEANEKLFF
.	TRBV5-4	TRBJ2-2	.	TGTGCCAGCAGCTTGACGGGGACCGGGGAGCTGTTTTTT	CASSLTGTGELFF
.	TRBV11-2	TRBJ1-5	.	TGTGCCAGCAGCTTAGGGGCAAGGCCCTCGGGGGGGCAGCCCCAGCATTTT	CASSLGARPSGGQPQHF
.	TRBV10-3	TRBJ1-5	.	TGTGCCATCAGTGAACAATATAGCAATCAGCCCCAGCATTTT	CAISEQYSNQPQHF
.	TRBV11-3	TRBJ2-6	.	TGTGCCAGCAGCCCCGGGACGTCTGGGGCCAACGTCCTGACTTTC	CASSPGTSGANVLTF
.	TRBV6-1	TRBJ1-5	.	TGTGCCAGCAGTGAGGGCCGGTATAGCAATCAGCCCCAGCATTTT	CASSEGRYSNQPQHF
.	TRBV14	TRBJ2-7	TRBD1	TGTGCCAGCAGCTCCCGGACAGGTTACTACGAGCAGTACTTC	CASSSRTGYYEQYF
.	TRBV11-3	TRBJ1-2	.	TGTGCCAGCAGCTTCCGGGGCTATGGCTACACCTTC	CASSFRGYGYTF
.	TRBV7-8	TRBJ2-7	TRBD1	TGTGCCAGCAGCTCGACAGGGTCCATGTACGAGCAGTACTTC	CASSSTGSMYEQYF
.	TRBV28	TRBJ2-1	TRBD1	TGTGCCAGCAGCCCCGGGACAGGAATCTACAATGAGCAGTTCTTC	CASSPGTGIYNEQFF
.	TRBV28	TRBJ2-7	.	TGTGCCAGTACGGGACATCTCTCCTACGAGCAGTACTTC	CASTGHLSYEQYF
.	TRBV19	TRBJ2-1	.	TGTGCCAGTAGTATAGTAGGGGCAGGGAATGAGCAGTTCTTC	CASSIVGAGNEQFF
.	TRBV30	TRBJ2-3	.	TGTGCCTGGAGTGTACTCTCTAGCACAGATACGCAGTATTTT	CAWSVLSSTDTQYF
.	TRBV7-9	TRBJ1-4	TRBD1	TGTGCCAGCAGCGCCCGGGACAGGGGGCGAACTAATGAAAAACTGTTTTTT	CASSARDRGRTNEKLFF
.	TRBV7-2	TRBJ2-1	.	TGTGCCAGCAGCTTGGGCGGTTTCAGCAATGAGCAGTTCTTC	CASSLGGFSNEQFF
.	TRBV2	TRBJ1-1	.	TGTGCTACACCTAACAAGGGAGGGAATGGGGAAGCTTTCTTT	CATPNKGGNGEAFF
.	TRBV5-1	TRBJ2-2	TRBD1	TGCGCCAGCAGCTTGGTATCAGGGGGCTACCCTGGAGCCGGGGAGCTGTTTTTT	CASSLVSGGYPGAGELFF
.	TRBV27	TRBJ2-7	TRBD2	TGTGCCAGCAGTTTTTACAGCGGGGTGCCCGAGCAGTACTTC	CASSFYSGVPEQYF
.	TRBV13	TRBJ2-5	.	TGTGCCAGCAGCCTCAGAGGGCAAGAGACCCAGTACTTC	CASSLRGQETQYF
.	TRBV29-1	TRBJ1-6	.	TGCAGCGTTCTCCTCCAGGGGAGCGATTCACCCCTCCACTTT	CSVLLQGSDSPLHF
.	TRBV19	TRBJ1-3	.	TGTGCCAGTAGTATCGGTCCCACCTCTGGAAACACCATATATTTT	CASSIGPTSGNTIYF
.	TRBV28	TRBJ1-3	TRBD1	TGTGCCAGCAGTCGCGGGACAGGGCTTAACTCTGGAAACACCATATATTTT	CASSRGTGLNSGNTIYF
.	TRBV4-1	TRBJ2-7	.	TGCGCCAGCAGCCAAGTCTCCGACTACGAGCAGTACTTC	CASSQVSDYEQYF
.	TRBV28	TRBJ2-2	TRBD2	TGTGCCTCCCTTAAAAGCGGGGGGACCAGGGAGCTGTTTTTT	CASLKSGGTRELFF
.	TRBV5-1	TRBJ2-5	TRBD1	TGCGCCAGCAGCTCAGGGACAGGAGAGACCCAGTACTTC	CASSSGTGETQYF